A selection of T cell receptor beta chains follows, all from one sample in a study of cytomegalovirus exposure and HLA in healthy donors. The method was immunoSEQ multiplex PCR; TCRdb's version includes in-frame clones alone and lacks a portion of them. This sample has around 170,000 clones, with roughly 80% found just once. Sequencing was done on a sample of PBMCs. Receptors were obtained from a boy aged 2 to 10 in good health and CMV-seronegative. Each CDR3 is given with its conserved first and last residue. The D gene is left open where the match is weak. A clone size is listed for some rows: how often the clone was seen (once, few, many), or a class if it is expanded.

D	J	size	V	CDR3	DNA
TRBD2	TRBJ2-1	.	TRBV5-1	CASSLAIAGPNEQFF	TGCGCCAGCAGCTTGGCGATAGCGGGACCCAATGAGCAGTTCTTC
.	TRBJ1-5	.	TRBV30	CAWWNRFPNQPQHF	TGTGCCTGGTGGAACAGGTTTCCCAATCAGCCCCAGCATTTT
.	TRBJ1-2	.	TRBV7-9	CASTRGGGNYGYTF	TGTGCCAGCACCCGGGGAGGTGGCAACTATGGCTACACCTTC
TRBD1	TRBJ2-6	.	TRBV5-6	CASSSPGQPSSGANVLTF	TGTGCCAGCAGCTCTCCGGGACAGCCCTCCTCTGGGGCCAACGTCCTGACTTTC
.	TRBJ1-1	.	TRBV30	CAWTGRWTEAFF	TGTGCCTGGACAGGGAGGTGGACTGAAGCTTTCTTT
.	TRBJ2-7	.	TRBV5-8	CASSSTGEEPYEQYF	TGTGCCAGCAGCAGTACAGGGGAGGAACCCTACGAGCAGTACTTC
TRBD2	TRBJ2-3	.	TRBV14	CASSQGLRGRVTDTQYF	TGTGCCAGCAGCCAAGGGCTTCGCGGGAGGGTCACGGATACGCAGTATTTT
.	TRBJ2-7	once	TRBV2	CASRAQGGPWGEYF	TGTGCCAGCAGGGCCCAAGGAGGCCCGTGGGGAGAGTACTTC
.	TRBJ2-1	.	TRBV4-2	CASSPSILRGSYNEQFF	TGTGCCAGCAGCCCAAGTATACTCAGGGGTTCCTACAATGAGCAGTTCTTC
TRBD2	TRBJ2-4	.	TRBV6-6	CASREGLAVVQYF	TGTGCCAGCAGAGAGGGACTAGCGGTTGTTCAGTACTTC
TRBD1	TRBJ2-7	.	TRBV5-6	CASSPTGTEDYEQYF	TGTGCCAGCAGCCCAACAGGGACAGAAGACTACGAGCAGTACTTC
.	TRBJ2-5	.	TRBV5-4	CASSLGPGETQYF	TGTGCCAGCAGCTTGGGGCCGGGGGAGACCCAGTACTTC
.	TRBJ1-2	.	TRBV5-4	CASSSTQERALYGYTF	TGTGCCAGCAGCTCGACACAAGAGAGGGCCCTCTATGGCTACACCTTC
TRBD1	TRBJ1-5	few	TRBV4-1	CASSQKGTGNQPQHF	TGCGCCAGCAGCCAAAAAGGGACAGGGAATCAGCCCCAGCATTTT
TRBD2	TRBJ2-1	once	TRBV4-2	CASSQAIRWVGTSDNEQFF	TGTGCCAGCAGCCAAGCCATCCGGTGGGTAGGGACTAGCGACAATGAGCAGTTCTTC
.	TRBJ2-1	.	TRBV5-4	CASSLELADEQFF	TGTGCCAGCAGCTTGGAACTAGCTGATGAGCAGTTCTTC
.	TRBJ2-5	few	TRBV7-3	CASSDRRGGQETQYF	TGTGCCAGCAGCGATAGGAGGGGAGGCCAAGAGACCCAGTACTTC
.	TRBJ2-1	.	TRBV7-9	CASSPSGAYNEQFF	TGTGCCAGCAGCCCAAGCGGAGCCTACAATGAGCAGTTCTTC
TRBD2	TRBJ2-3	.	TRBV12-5	CASGSLLAGVPTSTDTQYF	TGTGCTAGTGGTTCCTTACTAGCGGGAGTCCCAACGAGCACAGATACGCAGTATTTT
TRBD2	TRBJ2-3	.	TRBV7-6	CASSLGLGAGASADTQYF	TGTGCCAGCAGCTTAGGATTGGGTGCGGGAGCCTCCGCAGATACGCAGTATTTT
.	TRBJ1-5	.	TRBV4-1	CASSQGSFRGLDQPQHF	TGCGCCAGCAGCCAAGGTTCGTTTAGGGGGTTAGATCAGCCCCAGCATTTT